This T cell receptor (beta chain) was profiled in a study of identical twins (dated by TCRdb to the mid-2010s). Background on the whole study: To test whether fetal clonotypes persist, the study used deep sequencing on TCR alpha and beta repertoires from monozygotic twins, unrelated adults of various ages, and cord blood. To rule out contamination, the twin experiments were replicated at different times with different library preparation protocols.

Every donor was a healthy Caucasian. The twin cohort consisted of three pairs of female monozygotic twins, all aged roughly 18 to 30 years. Miltenyi CD45RO+ enrichment and human naive T-cell isolation kits were used to isolate memory (CD45RO+) and naive T cells from PBMC. Study-wide findings and limitations: Compared with coincidental sharing between unrelated individuals, out-of-frame TCR alpha sequences shared between twins showed an excess of sequences with low generation probability. Fewer insertions were carried by abundant cord blood beta clonotypes; a weaker similar trend was observed in young adult naive repertoires, while no such trend was observed in memory repertoires. A weaker excess of twin sharing was found in beta out-of-frame sequences because the signal-to-noise ratio was lowered by fewer shared sequences. In monozygotic twins, recombination models systematically underestimated out-of-frame TCR alpha sharing, but the models matched the sharing seen between unrelated individuals. Because the same donors could not be followed over many years, the conclusions depended on cross-sectional statistical analysis. Invariant T cells such as MAIT and iNKT could partly confound zero-insertion analyses, though diverse VJ usage argued against this for most clonotypes.

The library came from 5' RACE. The data were produced on an Illumina HiSeq 2000. A universal primer binding site was added through template switching, and the final cDNA carried a unique molecular identifier so that TCR cDNA molecules could be counted accurately. First-strand cDNA for TCR alpha and beta chains was synthesized from specific primers in the conserved constant-segment region. To control for contamination, every cDNA library carried two barcodes: a SMART-Mk sample barcode plus Illumina barcodes. Two successive PCR steps introduced TruSeq adapter sequences along with Illumina sample barcodes. TCR alpha and beta cDNA libraries were sequenced on the Illumina HiSeq platform with custom primers. The authors processed their data as follows. MiGEC processed the raw reads to extract unique molecular identifiers, while MiXCR was used to determine the CDR3 positions. Recombination models were inferred per individual with the repgenHMM and IGoR tools using an EM algorithm. The analysis of shared clonotypes was done with the tcR package in R, with sharing normalized by the product of cloneset sizes. To study raw recombination free of thymic and clonal selection effects, out-of-frame nonproductive sequences were analyzed. Using fastp at Q25 and MiXCR, TCRdb reprocessed the public reads and kept productive beta chains. Entries that share a CDR3 protein sequence are merged under the most common genes and DNA. The V and J calls, along with clone size, are taken from TCRdb and not from the paper's own processing. The sample table holds around 300,000 distinct CDR3 sequences, of which 6.5% to 9.5% were seen once. Together, the top ten hold about 2.1% of the sample.

This clonotype was detected many times. What antigen it recognizes has not been identified. Base qualities are missing; no much larger clone stands one base away. A further study also used this sample, focusing on yellow fever vaccine responses in identical twins. The second study's authors report: According to the authors, in identical twins the way T cells responded to vaccination appeared partly convergent and partly personalized. In identical twins, the study followed T cell clones that responded to the vaccine with precision.

This clonotype was sampled from a woman between 18 and 29 years old in good health. The sample taken for sequencing was memory (CD45RO+) T cells sorted from blood. Reading the label with the study, this specimen's cell subset or site is: CD45RO+ enriched T cells.

The CDR3 reads CASSRSGAGDTQYF. DNA sequence: TGTGCCAGCAGTAGATCAGGGGCGGGAGATACGCAGTATTTT. The chain is assembled from TRBV7-9 and TRBJ2-3; TRBD1 is perhaps the D gene, given 6 matching bases. V gives up 6 bases and J gives up 5 bases, and the segment between their germline ends measures 15 bases. Counted from cysteine to phenylalanine, this CDR3 has 14 amino acids. Only the CDR3 region is kept as DNA, spanning 42 bases read in frame from base 1. The germline V gene (reference sequence) specifies SEHNR as CDR1 and FQNEAQ as CDR2.